This entry describes one T cell receptor beta chain. Time point noted: persistent/refractory GD, antithyroid drugs over 5 years with positive TRAb. After RNA was extracted from PBMCs, the TCR library was made from it. Arm-PCR of CDR3 regions and iRepertoire HTBI primers were used to build TCR beta libraries. TCRdb ran MiXCR on the multiplex PCR reads and lists one entry per CDR3 protein. The sample carries about 340,000 distinct CDR3 sequences, about 19% recorded once. CDR1 SGHTA and CDR2 FQGNSA come from the germline V gene. The CDR3 extends over 16 amino acids. The V end was cut by 5 bases, the J end by 3 bases, with 17 bases between. This sample is drawn from a study of regulatory T cells in long-lasting Graves disease.

The receptor's source is a female donor with Graves disease. This chain uses TRBV7-2 with TRBJ2-1; tentative D call: TRBD1 (6 bases). This specimen was peripheral blood mononuclear cells (PBMCs), taken when the disease was refractory, from a patient treated with antithyroid drugs. CDR3 residues: CASSGRDTNLYNEQFF. CDR3 bases: TGTGCCAGCAGCGGCCGGGACACTAACCTCTACAATGAGCAGTTCTTC.